This T cell receptor (beta chain) comes out of a study of graft-versus-host responses after intestinal transplantation. Study summary: Transplants were multivisceral, liver-intestinal, or isolated intestinal. For around three years after anti-thymocyte globulin induction, all recipients took tacrolimus and steroids. Findings and caveats of the study: Within the allografts of patients who had graft-donor T cell macrochimerism, graft-versus-host to host-versus-graft clonal ratios were high. Marrow from the recipient contained GvH clones, some of which had appeared first in ileum or blood.

About this clone itself: Antigen: not known.

TCRdb's table, derived via immunoSEQ multiplex PCR, lists solely in-frame clones and lacks some. The repertoire consists of 15,000 to 20,000 clones, with approximately 80% occurring once and the leading ten covering about 4%. The V segment lost 3 bases and the J segment 12 bases; nucleotides outside the gene matches: 13. Germline V gives CDR1 SGHDT, CDR2 YYEEEE. The CDR3 is made up of 15 amino acids. Intraepithelial plus lamina propria lymphocytes were released by processing graft tissue. The chain couples TRBV5-6 to TRBJ2-3, with TRBD2 identical over 10 bases. Material: ileum tissue, obtained approximately 590 days after intestinal transplantation. This receptor was identified in a human patient who received an intestinal transplant, so some T cells may come from the graft donor. The CDR3 here is CASSSVGLAAVSQYF. The DNA for the CDR3 is TGTGCCAGCAGCTCGGTTGGACTAGCGGCAGTTTCTCAGTATTTT.